This entry is about one T cell receptor beta chain. Antigen specificity is unknown. Here immunoSEQ multiplex PCR was the method, and the copy in TCRdb shows in-frame clones only, minus some. The sample consists of tens of thousands of clones, around 93% of them appearing once. This entry comes from a study of OX40 agonist ivuxolimab in advanced cancers. Study-level information: Three partial responders included one hepatocellular carcinoma patient and two cutaneous melanoma patients.

Study-level results: CD4+ and CD8+ blood T cells expanded clonally by week 6 at 0.1 to 3.0 mg/kg. Low normalized T-cell clonal expansion was additionally recorded for some nonresponders.

The CDR3 runs 13 residues. Trimming cost V 2 bases and J 6 bases, with 13 bases left between them. CDR1 is GTSNPN, CDR2 SVGIG, per germline (reference sequence). Any history of autoimmune disease or systemic immunosuppression disqualified patients. This sequence joins TRBV30 and TRBJ1-1; D not resolved. The origin of this receptor is an adult with an advanced solid tumor such as melanoma, head and neck, liver or kidney cancer. Sequences were derived from CD4+ or CD8+ T cells sorted from blood, sampled in a trial of the OX40 agonist ivuxolimab. The CDR3 bases are TGTGCCTGGAGTCTAGAGGAAGGCGCTGAAGCTTTCTTT. Its translation is CAWSLEEGAEAFF.